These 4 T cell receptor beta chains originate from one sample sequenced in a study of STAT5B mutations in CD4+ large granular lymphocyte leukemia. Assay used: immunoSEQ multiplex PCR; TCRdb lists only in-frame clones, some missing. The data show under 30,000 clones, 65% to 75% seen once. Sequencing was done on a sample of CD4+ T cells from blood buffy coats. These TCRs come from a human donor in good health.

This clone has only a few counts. CDR3 region: CASSLVAGGMNEQYF. In DNA, the CDR3 is TGCGCCAGCAGCTTGGTAGCGGGAGGGATGAACGAGCAGTACTTC. The chain joins TRBV5-1 to TRBJ2-7; 11 bases line up with TRBD2. The germline V gene encodes CDR1 SGHRS and CDR2 YFSETQ. This CDR3 is built from 15 residues. V lost 0 bases and J lost 5; bases outside the gene matches: 4. The complete variable domain, with remaining parts taken from reference TRBV5-1 and TRBJ2-7, reads KAGVTQTPRYLIKTRGQQVTLSCSPISGHRSVSWYQQTPGQGLQFLFEYFSETQRNKGNFPGRFSGRQFSNSRSEMNVSTLELGDSALYLCASSLVAGGMNEQYFGPGTRLTVT.

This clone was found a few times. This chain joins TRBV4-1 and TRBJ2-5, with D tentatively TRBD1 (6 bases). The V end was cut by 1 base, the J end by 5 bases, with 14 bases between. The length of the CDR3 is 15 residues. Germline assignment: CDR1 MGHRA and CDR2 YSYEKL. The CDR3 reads CASSQVQGGRETQYF. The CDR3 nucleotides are TGCGCCAGCAGCCAAGTACAGGGTGGTAGGGAGACCCAGTACTTC.

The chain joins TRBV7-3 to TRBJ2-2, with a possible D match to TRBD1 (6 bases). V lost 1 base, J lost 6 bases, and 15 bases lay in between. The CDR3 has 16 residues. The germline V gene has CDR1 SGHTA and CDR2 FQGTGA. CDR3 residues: CASSLNTGKSAGELFF. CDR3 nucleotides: TGTGCCAGCAGCTTAAATACAGGGAAAAGCGCCGGGGAGCTGTTTTTT.

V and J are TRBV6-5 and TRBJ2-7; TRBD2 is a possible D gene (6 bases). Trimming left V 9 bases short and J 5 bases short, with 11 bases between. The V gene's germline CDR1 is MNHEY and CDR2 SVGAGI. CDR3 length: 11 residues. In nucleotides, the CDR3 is TGTGCCAGTAGCGGTTTCGACGAGCAGTACTTC. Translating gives CASSGFDEQYF.